What follows is one T cell receptor (beta chain) and its context. Its antigen is currently unknown. Other DNA sequences in the same sample also yield this CDR3. This record belongs to a study of cytomegalovirus exposure and HLA in healthy donors. Study-wide findings and caveats: Later analysis found that TCR beta chains associated with HLA were more clonally expanded than other, equally common chains. The likely origin of a cluster of highly shared sequence variants was a sequencing artifact.

V lost 6 bases and J 1 base, leaving 9 bases between the germline ends. Germline CDR1 reads KGHSH; CDR2 reads LQKENI. CDR3 length equals 13 residues. 13 Jbeta primers and 60 Vbeta primers were used for the PCR. Original methodology: Approximately 12 million of the about 80 million unique TCR beta chains counted in a later analysis were shared. Using immunoSEQ multiplex PCR, the repertoire was profiled, and TCRdb retains in-frame clones only, with some absent. Clone size and V and J calls were adopted from that table, with D and trimming inferred from the DNA. Of 160,000 or so clones listed, 70% to 75% are singletons.

Input material: PBMCs. The V and J genes are TRBV18 and TRBJ1-1, with D perhaps matching TRBD1 (5 bases). The clonotype comes from a young man in good health and CMV-seropositive. CDR3 loop: CASSAQGNTEAFF. The CDR3 DNA is TGTGCCAGCTCCGCTCAGGGGAACACTGAAGCTTTCTTT.